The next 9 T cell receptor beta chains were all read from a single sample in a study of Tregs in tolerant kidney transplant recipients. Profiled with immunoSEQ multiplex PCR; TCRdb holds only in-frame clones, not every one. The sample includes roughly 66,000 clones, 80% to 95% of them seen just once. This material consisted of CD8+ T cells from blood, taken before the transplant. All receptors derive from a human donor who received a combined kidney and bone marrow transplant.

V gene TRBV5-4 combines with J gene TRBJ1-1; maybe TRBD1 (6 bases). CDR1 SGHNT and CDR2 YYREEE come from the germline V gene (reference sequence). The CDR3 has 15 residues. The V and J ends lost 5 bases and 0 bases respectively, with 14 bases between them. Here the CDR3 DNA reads TGTGCCAGCAGGGATTGGACAGCCATGAACACTGAAGCTTTCTTT. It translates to CASRDWTAMNTEAFF.

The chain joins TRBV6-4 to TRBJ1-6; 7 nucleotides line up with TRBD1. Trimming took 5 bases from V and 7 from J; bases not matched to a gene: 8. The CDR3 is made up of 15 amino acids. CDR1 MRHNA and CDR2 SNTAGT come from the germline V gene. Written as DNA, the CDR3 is TGTGCCAGCAGTACACCGGGACAGCAAAATTCACCCCTCCACTTT. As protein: CASSTPGQQNSPLHF.

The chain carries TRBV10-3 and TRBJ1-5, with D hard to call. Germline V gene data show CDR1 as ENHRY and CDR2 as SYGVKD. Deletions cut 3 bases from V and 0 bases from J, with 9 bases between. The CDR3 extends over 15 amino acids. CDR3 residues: CAISDGGYSNQPQHF. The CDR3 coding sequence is TGTGCCATCAGTGATGGAGGTTATAGCAATCAGCCCCAGCATTTT.

The CDR3 loop reads CASSDGLAYEQFF. The CDR3 DNA reads as TGCGCCAGCAGCGATGGACTAGCCTATGAGCAGTTCTTC. This chain links TRBV5-1 with TRBJ2-1, with TRBD2 matching over 8 bases. The CDR3 loop spans 13 amino acids. Germline CDR1 is SGHRS and CDR2 is YFSETQ. The J segment lost 8 bases and the V segment lost 4 bases, leaving 5 bases of the junction unmatched.

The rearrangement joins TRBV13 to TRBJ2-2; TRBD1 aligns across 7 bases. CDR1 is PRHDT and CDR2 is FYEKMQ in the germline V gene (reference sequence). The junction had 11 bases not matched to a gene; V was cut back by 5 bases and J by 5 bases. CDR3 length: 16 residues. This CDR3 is CASSPTGTTGTGELFF. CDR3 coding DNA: TGTGCCAGCAGCCCGACCGGGACGACAGGGACCGGGGAGCTGTTTTTT.

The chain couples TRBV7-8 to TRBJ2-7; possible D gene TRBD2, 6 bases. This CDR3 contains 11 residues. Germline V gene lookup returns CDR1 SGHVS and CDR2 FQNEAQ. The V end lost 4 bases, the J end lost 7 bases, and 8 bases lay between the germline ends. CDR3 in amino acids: CASSSAGEQYF. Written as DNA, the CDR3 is TGTGCCAGCAGCTCGGCGGGGGAGCAGTACTTC.

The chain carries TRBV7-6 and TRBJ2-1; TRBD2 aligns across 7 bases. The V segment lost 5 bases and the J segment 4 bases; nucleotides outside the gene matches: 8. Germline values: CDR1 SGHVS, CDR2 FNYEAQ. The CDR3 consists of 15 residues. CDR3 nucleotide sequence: TGTGCCAGCAGCCCAACAAGCGGGATTTACAATGAGCAGTTCTTC. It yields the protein CASSPTSGIYNEQFF.

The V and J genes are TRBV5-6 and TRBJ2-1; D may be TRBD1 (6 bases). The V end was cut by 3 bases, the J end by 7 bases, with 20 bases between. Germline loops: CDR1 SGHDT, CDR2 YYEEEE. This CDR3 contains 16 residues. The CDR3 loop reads CASSSLTGVMVNEQFF. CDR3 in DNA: TGTGCCAGCAGCTCTTTGACAGGTGTGATGGTAAATGAGCAGTTCTTC.

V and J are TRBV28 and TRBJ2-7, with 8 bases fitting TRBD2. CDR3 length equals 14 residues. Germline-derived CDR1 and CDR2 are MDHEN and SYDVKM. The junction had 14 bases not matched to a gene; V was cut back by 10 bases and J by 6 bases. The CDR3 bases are TGTGCCATCACGCCGGGGGGGGCGCGGATCGAGCAGTACTTC. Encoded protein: CAITPGGARIEQYF. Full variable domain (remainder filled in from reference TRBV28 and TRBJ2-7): DVKVTQSSRYLVKRTGEKVFLECVQDMDHENMFWYRQDPGLGLRLIYFSYDVKMKEKGDIPEGYSVSREKKERFSLILESASTNQTSMYLCAITPGGARIEQYFGPGTRLTVT.